A single sample is the source of the 5 T cell receptor beta chains below, sequenced in a study of cytomegalovirus exposure and HLA in healthy donors (dated by TCRdb to 2016 to 2017). Library prep was done by the immunoSEQ multiplex PCR assay. For the multiplex PCR, a mixture combining 60 forward primers for TCR Vbeta segments and 13 reverse primers for TCR Jbeta segments was used. What TCRdb holds here is the immuneACCESS table cut down to in-frame rearrangements. Part of the clones is not present; checked against another copy, under half of the missing clones reflect an unresolved V gene, and the others are unexplained. The sample table lists 150,000 to 200,000 clones, approximately 84% of them with a count of one. The top ten constitute approximately 2.9% of the sample. The sequenced sample was PBMCs. The receptors were sampled from a female donor in good health and CMV-seronegative.

This clone has more than one count but fewer than ten. The V and J genes are TRBV6-1 and TRBJ1-4, with D possibly TRBD1 on 5 matching bases. The V end lost 6 bases, the J end lost 5 bases, and 16 bases lay between the germline ends. The CDR3 extends over 15 amino acids. CDR1 MNHNS and CDR2 SASEGT come from the germline V gene. CDR3 residues: CASRVRGTENEKLFF. As DNA, the CDR3 is TGTGCCAGCAGGGTACGCGGGACCGAGAATGAAAAACTGTTTTTT.

The rearrangement uses TRBV7-6 and TRBJ2-3, with D unresolved. The length of the CDR3 is 14 residues. Germline V gene lookup returns CDR1 SGHVS and CDR2 FNYEAQ. Trimming cost V 0 bases and J 3 bases, with 7 bases left between them. The CDR3 DNA reads as TGTGCCAGCAGCTTAGCGGGCAGTACAGATACGCAGTATTTT. Translated: CASSLAGSTDTQYF.

The gene calls are TRBV5-1 and TRBJ2-3; 8 bases line up with TRBD2. V lost 3 bases and J lost 3; bases outside the gene matches: 6. CDR1 is SGHRS, CDR2 YFSETQ, per germline. This CDR3 region has 15 residues. The CDR3 loop is CASSYGGARTDTQYF. In nucleotides, the CDR3 is TGCGCCAGCAGCTACGGGGGGGCCAGGACAGATACGCAGTATTTT.

The rearrangement joins TRBV5-1 to TRBJ2-5; 7 nucleotides align to TRBD2. V shed 5 bases, J shed 1 base, and the junction held 5 bases outside the gene matches. Germline CDR1 reads SGHRS; CDR2 reads YFSETQ. The CDR3 extends over 14 amino acids. CDR3 sequence (DNA): TGCGCCAGCAGGAGCGGGGCCCGCCAAGAGACCCAGTACTTC. Translated, it gives CASRSGARQETQYF. The full variable domain, its missing parts supplied by reference TRBV5-1 and TRBJ2-5, is KAGVTQTPRYLIKTRGQQVTLSCSPISGHRSVSWYQQTPGQGLQFLFEYFSETQRNKGNFPGRFSGRQFSNSRSEMNVSTLELGDSALYLCASRSGARQETQYFGPGTRLLVL.

In its sample, this clone was seen once. CDR3 sequence: CASTPVPPPVNTGELFF. CDR3 bases: TGTGCCAGCACCCCGGTCCCTCCGCCCGTAAACACCGGGGAGCTGTTTTTT. The chain has TRBV2 and TRBJ2-2; D is ambiguous. In germline, CDR1 is SNHLY, CDR2 FYNNEI. The CDR3 covers 17 residues. Trimming shortened V by 7 bases and J by 2 bases, and 20 bases separated the two germline ends.